Below are 31 T cell receptor beta chains sequenced from a single sample in a study of blood T cell repertoires in COVID-19. Measured with immunoSEQ multiplex PCR; TCRdb has only the in-frame clones, and not every one. This sample has a few hundred thousand clones, with about 85% found just once. The specimen sequenced was PBMCs or T cells enriched from blood (not recorded which). These receptors were taken from a woman aged 30 to 39 who had recovered from COVID-19.

The chain uses TRBV20-1 and TRBJ1-2, with D maybe TRBD1 (6 bases). Germline values: CDR1 DFQATT, CDR2 SNEGSKA (reference sequence). This CDR3 has 14 residues. The V end was cut by 3 bases, the J end by 6 bases, with 17 bases between. The DNA of the CDR3 is TGCAGTGCTAGTCGAGGGACAAGCACTAATGGCTACACCTTC. Translating gives CSASRGTSTNGYTF.

A single count supports this clone. This CDR3 is also generated by other DNA sequences in the sample. The V gene is TRBV19, the J gene TRBJ1-2; 7 bases align to TRBD1. The germline gives CDR1 LNHDA, CDR2 SQIVND (reference sequence). Trimming cost V 1 base and J 4 bases; bases outside gene matches: 3. CDR3 length: 14 amino acids. CDR3: CASSIGTGGYGYTF. The CDR3 nucleotides are TGTGCCAGTAGTATAGGGACAGGAGGCTATGGCTACACCTTC. Full variable domain (missing parts from reference TRBV19 and TRBJ1-2): DGGITQSPKYLFRKEGQNVTLSCEQNLNHDAMYWYRQDPGQGLRLIYYSQIVNDFQKGDIAEGYSVSREKKESFPLTVTSAQKNPTAFYLCASSIGTGGYGYTFGSGTRLTVV.

V and J are TRBV2 and TRBJ2-7; D call uncertain. Germline values: CDR1 SNHLY, CDR2 FYNNEI. The CDR3 spans 13 residues. The V and J ends lost 2 bases and 6 bases respectively, with 11 bases between them. The CDR3 loop reads CASSEIIAGEQYF. In nucleotides, the CDR3 is TGTGCCAGCAGTGAAATCATCGCCGGCGAGCAGTACTTC.

The V gene is TRBV29-1, the J gene TRBJ2-6; 10 nucleotides agree with TRBD1. In germline, CDR1 is SQVTM, CDR2 ANQGSEA. J gave up 2 bases and V 5 bases, and 6 bases lay outside the gene matches. There are 16 residues in the CDR3. The CDR3 nucleotides are TGCAGCGTTTCGGAGACAGGGGGCCCTGGGGCCAACGTCCTGACTTTC. This translates into CSVSETGGPGANVLTF.

The J gene is TRBJ2-7, the V gene TRBV7-2, with TRBD1 matching over 7 bases. Trimming took 5 bases from V and 5 from J; bases not matched to a gene: 6. The germline CDR1 and CDR2 sequences are SGHTA and FQGNSA. This CDR3 comprises 13 residues. The CDR3 DNA sequence: TGTGCCAGCAGCGGCCGGGACAGCCACGAGCAGTACTTC. Encoded protein: CASSGRDSHEQYF.

The chain joins TRBV7-8 to TRBJ1-1, with TRBD1 matching 9 bases. The CDR3 covers 15 residues. The germline gives CDR1 SGHVS, CDR2 FQNEAQ. V lost 3 bases to trimming and J lost 2 bases; unmatched junction nucleotides: 4. The chain's CDR3 is CASSFGQGLNTEAFF. The CDR3 bases are TGTGCCAGCAGCTTCGGACAGGGGTTAAACACTGAAGCTTTCTTT.

J is TRBJ2-2 and V is TRBV6-5; 9 positions agree with TRBD1. Germline V gene sequence: CDR1 MNHEY, CDR2 SVGAGI. The V segment lost 6 bases and the J segment 5 bases; nucleotides outside the gene matches: 7. The CDR3 contains 15 residues. The CDR3 spells CASSLQGAGTGELFF. The CDR3 bases are TGTGCCAGCAGCCTACAGGGGGCAGGGACCGGGGAGCTGTTTTTT.

The V and J genes are TRBV9 and TRBJ2-7; tentatively, D is TRBD2 (5 bases). Germline values: CDR1 SGDLS, CDR2 YYNGEE. Trimming removed 1 base from V and 5 bases from J, with 16 bases in between. This CDR3 has 15 amino acids. The CDR3 DNA reads as TGTGCCAGCAGCGTAAGCCCAGAGGGTATCCACGAGCAGTACTTC. Translating gives CASSVSPEGIHEQYF.

This chain uses TRBV5-1 with TRBJ1-4; tentatively, D is TRBD1 (5 bases). The CDR3 is made up of 14 amino acids. V gave up 1 base and J gave up 8 bases, with 12 bases separating them. CDR1 SGHRS and CDR2 YFSETQ come from the germline V gene. CDR3 protein: CASSLRGLEEKLFF. CDR3 coding DNA: TGCGCCAGCAGCTTGAGGGGTTTAGAGGAAAAACTGTTTTTT.

This sequence joins TRBV6-5 and TRBJ1-2, with TRBD1 as a possible D gene (5 bases). The CDR3 totals 14 residues. Germline V gene sequence: CDR1 MNHEY, CDR2 SVGAGI. Trimming left V 6 bases short and J 7 bases short, with 18 bases between. Written as DNA, the CDR3 is TGTGCCAGCAGGGCCAGGGCCCCCGAGGTTGGCTACACCTTC. This encodes CASRARAPEVGYTF.

The rearrangement links TRBV19 to TRBJ1-2; D unclear. V gave up 2 bases and J gave up 8 bases, with 18 bases separating them. Germline-derived CDR1 and CDR2 are LNHDA and SQIVND (reference sequence). CDR3 length: 15 amino acids. The CDR3 here is CASSIPTLPPRGYTF. In DNA form, the CDR3 reads TGTGCCAGTAGTATACCAACATTGCCGCCCAGGGGCTACACCTTC.

The chain has TRBV7-9 and TRBJ1-4; D may be TRBD1 (6 bases). V lost 5 bases and J lost 6, with 22 bases in between. Per germline, CDR1 SEHNR and CDR2 FQNEAQ (reference sequence). CDR3 length equals 17 residues. CDR3 sequence reads: CASSPIPGHHTDEKLFF. CDR3 coding DNA: TGTGCCAGCAGCCCAATACCGGGACACCATACGGATGAAAAACTGTTTTTT.

The rearrangement joins TRBV27 to TRBJ2-7, with 8 bases that match TRBD1. This CDR3 region has 16 residues. The germline CDR1 and CDR2 sequences are MNHEY and SMNVEV (reference sequence). V lost 5 bases and J lost 2; bases outside the gene matches: 11. The DNA of the CDR3 is TGTGCCAGCAGTCCATTCGGGACAGGTGGCCCCTACGAGCAGTACTTC. Residues: CASSPFGTGGPYEQYF.

The V and J genes are TRBV5-1 and TRBJ1-1, with D hard to call. The V end was cut by 2 bases, the J end by 0 bases, with 11 bases between. CDR1 and CDR2 from the germline V gene are SGHRS and YFSETQ. The CDR3 has 15 amino acids. The CDR3 loop is CASSFEGLLNTEAFF. The CDR3 bases are TGCGCCAGCAGCTTTGAGGGTCTACTGAACACTGAAGCTTTCTTT. Full variable domain (rest looked up from reference TRBV5-1 and TRBJ1-1): KAGVTQTPRYLIKTRGQQVTLSCSPISGHRSVSWYQQTPGQGLQFLFEYFSETQRNKGNFPGRFSGRQFSNSRSEMNVSTLELGDSALYLCASSFEGLLNTEAFFGQGTRLTVV.

A few counts support this clone. The chain links TRBV5-4 to TRBJ2-2, with D tentatively TRBD1 (5 bases). This CDR3 spans 12 amino acids. Germline V gene lookup returns CDR1 SGHNT and CDR2 YYREEE (reference sequence). The V and J ends lost 4 bases and 6 bases respectively, with 7 bases between them. CDR3 in DNA: TGTGCCAGCAGCCCCAGGGCCGGGGAGCTGTTTTTT. This encodes CASSPRAGELFF.

This chain joins TRBV4-1 and TRBJ2-3; D perhaps matches TRBD1 (6 bases). CDR3 size: 16 residues. Germline V lookup: CDR1 MGHRA, CDR2 YSYEKL. Trimming took off 2 bases at V and 0 bases at J, with 12 bases between the two ends. In DNA form, the CDR3 reads TGCGCCAGCAGCCAATCCAGGACAGTCAGCACAGATACGCAGTATTTT. Its protein is CASSQSRTVSTDTQYF.

V and J are TRBV2 and TRBJ1-5; 12 bases match TRBD1. CDR3 size: 15 residues. Germline CDR1 is SNHLY and CDR2 is FYNNEI. Trimming removed 7 bases from V and 3 bases from J; junction bases left unmatched: 4. The DNA for the CDR3 is TGTGCCAGCAAGGGACAGGGGGCGCCCAATCAGCCCCAGCATTTT. Encoded protein: CASKGQGAPNQPQHF.

V gene TRBV2 combines with J gene TRBJ1-6, with D possibly being TRBD1 (6 bases). The CDR3 has 13 residues. Germline V gives CDR1 SNHLY, CDR2 FYNNEI. V shed 10 bases and J shed 2 bases, with 9 bases lying between them. The DNA for the CDR3 is TGTGCCAACCAGGGGACCTATAATTCACCCCTCCACTTT. Translated, it gives CANQGTYNSPLHF.

The chain couples TRBV11-2 to TRBJ1-3; no definite D call. V was clipped by 5 bases and J by 4 bases, with 15 bases between them. The V gene's germline CDR1 is SGHAT and CDR2 FQNNGV. There are 15 residues in the CDR3. The CDR3 DNA reads TGTGCCAGCAGCGCCGCCACAGTACGCGGAAACACCATATATTTT. This sequence encodes CASSAATVRGNTIYF.

This sequence joins TRBV5-6 and TRBJ1-2; maybe TRBD1 (6 bases). Between the trimmed V and J ends, which lost 4 bases and 4 bases, there was a span of 14 bases. Germline assignment: CDR1 SGHDT and CDR2 YYEEEE. CDR3 length equals 14 residues. CDR3 DNA sequence: TGTGCCAGCAGCCCGTCCGGGACACGCTATGGCTACACCTTC. Its translation is CASSPSGTRYGYTF.

The chain is built from TRBV27 and TRBJ1-1, with TRBD1 matching 7 bases. The CDR3 runs 15 residues. From germline, CDR1 is MNHEY and CDR2 SMNVEV (reference sequence). J was trimmed by 0 bases and V by 6 bases; bases with no gene match: 7. CDR3 sequence: CASRGTAPLNTEAFF. For the CDR3, the DNA is TGTGCCAGCAGGGGGACAGCGCCCTTGAACACTGAAGCTTTCTTT.

J is TRBJ1-1 and V is TRBV28; D might be TRBD1 (5 bases). Trimming cost V 2 bases and J 6 bases, with 16 bases left between them. The CDR3 totals 15 residues. The germline CDR1 and CDR2 sequences are MDHEN and SYDVKM. In DNA form, the CDR3 reads TGTGCCAGCAGTTTACATAAACTCGGGGGGGCTGAAGCTTTCTTT. It is translated as CASSLHKLGGAEAFF.

The chain employs TRBV18 and TRBJ1-4; D gene ambiguous. Germline lookup yields CDR1 KGHSH and CDR2 LQKENI. The ends were cut back, 8 bases at V and 7 bases at J, with 14 bases in the middle. This CDR3 region has 13 residues. CDR3 bases: TGTGCCAGCCAGGAGGGCTGGACTGAAAAACTGTTTTTT. It is translated as CASQEGWTEKLFF.

The rearrangement uses TRBV13 and TRBJ2-4; no clear D. This CDR3 region has 14 residues. Germline loops: CDR1 PRHDT, CDR2 FYEKMQ (reference sequence). V lost 0 bases and J lost 8, with 11 bases in between. The CDR3 loop reads CASSLGWVQDIQYF. For the CDR3, the DNA is TGTGCCAGCAGCTTAGGCTGGGTTCAGGACATTCAGTACTTC.

This chain joins TRBV14 and TRBJ1-1, with D unclear. The CDR3 is 13 residues long. The V gene lost 3 bases and the J gene lost 4 bases, with 9 bases spanning the gap. Per the germline V gene, CDR1 is SGHDN and CDR2 is FVKESK. The CDR3 bases are TGTGCCAGCAGCCAGGGCTTTGCCACTGAAGCTTTCTTT. It translates to CASSQGFATEAFF.

The rearrangement uses TRBV29-1 and TRBJ1-1, with D possibly TRBD1 on 6 matching bases. The CDR3 is 15 residues long. V lost 0 bases and J lost 1, with 12 bases in between. Germline-derived CDR1 and CDR2 are SQVTM and ANQGSEA. The CDR3 reads CSVEDRGAWNTEAFF. In DNA, the CDR3 is TGCAGCGTTGAAGACCGGGGGGCGTGGAACACTGAAGCTTTCTTT.

The chain carries TRBV19 and TRBJ1-1; a weak D match, TRBD1 (6 bases). Germline V gene lookup returns CDR1 LNHDA and CDR2 SQIVND (reference sequence). Trimming removed 3 bases at V and 1 base at J, with 12 bases between. The CDR3 has 15 amino acids. As DNA, the CDR3 is TGTGCCAGTAGTATCCCAACAGGGCCGAACACTGAAGCTTTCTTT. It is translated as CASSIPTGPNTEAFF.

The rearrangement links TRBV6-5 to TRBJ1-1; TRBD1 agrees at 7 bases. V lost 6 bases to trimming and J lost 1 base; unmatched junction nucleotides: 8. Germline assignment: CDR1 MNHEY and CDR2 SVGAGI. The CDR3 contains 15 residues. The CDR3 loop reads CASSNRGVRNTEAFF. Written as DNA, the CDR3 is TGTGCCAGCAGCAACAGGGGAGTGAGGAACACTGAAGCTTTCTTT.

This rearrangement joins TRBV7-8 to TRBJ2-5, with 13 bases aligning to TRBD2. Germline trimming cut 5 bases from V and 13 bases from J; bases unmatched to any gene: 4. CDR1 SGHVS and CDR2 FQNEAQ come from the germline V gene. The CDR3 covers 12 residues. The DNA for the CDR3 is TGTGCCAGCAGCGGACTAGCGGGGGACTCGTACTTC. Protein: CASSGLAGDSYF.

This chain links TRBV7-9 with TRBJ1-2; no reliable D call. This CDR3 has 14 residues. V was trimmed by 1 base and J by 1 base, leaving 7 bases between them. CDR1 is SEHNR, CDR2 FQNEAQ, per germline (reference sequence). CDR3: CASSLVGNNYGYTF. The CDR3 coding sequence is TGTGCCAGCAGCTTAGTTGGCAATAACTATGGCTACACCTTC.

This clone was picked up many times. The chain uses TRBV4-2 and TRBJ1-1; D is undetermined. V was cut by 0 bases and J by 1 base, with 15 bases left in between. Germline-derived CDR1 and CDR2 are LGHNA and YNFKEQ. CDR3 length equals 17 residues. The CDR3 bases are TGTGCCAGCAGCCAAGATTGGTTAGGACTGGGGAACACTGAAGCTTTCTTT. Translation: CASSQDWLGLGNTEAFF.